Listed below are T cell receptor beta chains from one sample, sequenced in a study of blood T cell repertoires in COVID-19. Sequencing was performed with immunoSEQ multiplex PCR; in TCRdb, only in-frame clones are kept and a portion is missing. Found here are roughly 250,000 clones, about 91% of them singletons; the top ten hold just over 2.5%. The sequencing input was peripheral blood. The origin of the receptors is a person aged 18-30 years with COVID-19, enrolled during active disease. Both conserved end residues are part of each CDR3. Fields, in order: J gene, D gene, V gene, clone size, CDR3 DNA, CDR3 protein. A D gene is named only where the DNA matches it firmly. Expanded clones are given a class, and other clones once, few, many or no size at all.

TRBJ2-1 | NA | TRBV25-1 | NA | TGTGCCAGCAGTGAATACGGGAGGGGACAGTACAATGAGCAGTTCTTC | CASSEYGRGQYNEQFF
TRBJ1-3 | NA | TRBV5-1 | NA | TGCGCCAGCAGCCCAGGGGACTCTGGAAACACCATATATTTT | CASSPGDSGNTIYF
TRBJ2-1 | NA | TRBV29-1 | NA | TGCAGCTCCCGCGATTATACCACCAATGAGCAGTTCTTC | CSSRDYTTNEQFF
TRBJ2-1 | TRBD1 | TRBV24-1 | NA | TGTGCCACCAGTGATTTGACAGGGGGCAATGAGCAGTTCTTC | CATSDLTGGNEQFF
TRBJ2-1 | TRBD2 | TRBV7-3 | NA | TGTGCCAGCAGCCGACTAGCGGGAGGGAATGAGCAGTTCTTC | CASSRLAGGNEQFF
TRBJ1-1 | NA | TRBV10-3 | NA | TGTGCCATCACCCCGGGGGGGGCTGTTGAAGCTTTCTTT | CAITPGGAVEAFF
TRBJ1-4 | NA | TRBV7-2 | few | TGTGCCAGCAGACTTACAGTTGCAACTAATGAAAAACTGTTTTTT | CASRLTVATNEKLFF
TRBJ1-2 | NA | TRBV27 | NA | TGTGCCAGCCGGTCACAGGGCAACTATGGCTACACCTTC | CASRSQGNYGYTF
TRBJ1-3 | NA | TRBV4-1 | few | TGCGCCAGCAGCCAAGCTGGCTCAGGGGAGCCTGGAAACACCATATATTTT | CASSQAGSGEPGNTIYF
TRBJ2-7 | TRBD1 | TRBV19 | once | TGTGCCAGTAGTGGACAGGGCTGGGACGAGCAGTACTTC | CASSGQGWDEQYF
TRBJ1-5 | NA | TRBV6-1 | NA | TGTGCCAGCAGTGATCAGGACGGGACAATTACCTATAGCAATCAGCCCCAGCATTTT | CASSDQDGTITYSNQPQHF
TRBJ2-1 | NA | TRBV7-9 | NA | TGTGCCAGCAGCTATGACACCTCCTACAATGAGCAGTTCTTC | CASSYDTSYNEQFF
TRBJ2-2 | TRBD2 | TRBV29-1 | NA | TGCAGCGCTTCTTTAGCGGGAACGAACACCGGGGAGCTGTTTTTT | CSASLAGTNTGELFF
TRBJ2-5 | NA | TRBV7-8 | NA | TGTGCCAGCAGCCGTGTTCCCACACTTCCCCGACAATACTTATGGTCTGCCGAACAAGAGACCCAGTACTTC | CASSRVPTLPRQYLWSAEQETQYF
TRBJ2-7 | NA | TRBV28 | NA | TGTGCCAGCGAGGCAGCCCGGGGCTACGAGCAGTACTTC | CASEAARGYEQYF
TRBJ2-7 | NA | TRBV11-2 | NA | TGTGCCAGCAGCTTACCTTTTGCTCTAGCTGAGCAGTACTTC | CASSLPFALAEQYF
TRBJ1-2 | NA | TRBV29-1 | NA | TGCAGCGGCTTTGGACAGATCAACGATGGCTACACCTTC | CSGFGQINDGYTF
TRBJ1-2 | TRBD1 | TRBV11-2 | NA | TGTGCCTGCGGGACAGGGGTGGCCGGTGGCTACACCTTC | CACGTGVAGGYTF
TRBJ2-1 | NA | TRBV18 | once | TGTGCCAGCTCACCACCCGGTTTCGGGGATGAGCAGTTCTTC | CASSPPGFGDEQFF
TRBJ1-2 | TRBD1 | TRBV6-5 | NA | TGTGCCAGCAGTTATCAGGGGGGCTATGGCTACACCTTC | CASSYQGGYGYTF
TRBJ1-2 | NA | TRBV6-2/TRBV6-3 | NA | TGTGCCAGCAGTACCCTCGGCGGGCTCTCTGGCTACACCTTC | CASSTLGGLSGYTF
TRBJ2-7 | NA | TRBV6-1 | NA | TGTGCCAGCAGTGAAGGGGACACGGACTTCTACGAGCAGTACTTC | CASSEGDTDFYEQYF
TRBJ1-2 | NA | TRBV5-5 | NA | TGTGCCAGCAGCTTGGCCAGTCTGGGGGGGGGCGGCTACACCTTC | CASSLASLGGGGYTF
TRBJ1-1 | NA | TRBV7-2 | NA | TGTGCCAGCAGCTTAGGGCTAGGTGGGACTGAAGCTTTCTTT | CASSLGLGGTEAFF
TRBJ1-2 | TRBD1 | TRBV7-2 | NA | TGTGCCAGCAGCTATTCCGGGACAGCGGCTAACTATGGCTACACCTTC | CASSYSGTAANYGYTF